This TCR beta chain came from a study of CXCR3-negative and CXCR3-positive naive CD8 T cells. Study in general: The TRB read total, about 150 million, broke down to about 1.5 +/- 0.3 million reads per library. Study-wide results and limits: Similar TRBV-TRBJ usage was seen in naive cells (both CXCR3-negative and CXCR3-positive), but memory cells differed. Higher TRB CDR3 hydrophobicity marked CXCR3-positive naive cells relative to CXCR3-negative naive cells. CD5 surface expression was similar among naive subsets, and TCR strength was estimated by inference from TRB CDR3 properties.

The CDR3 runs to 17 residues. As to this clonotype: Its antigen remains unknown.

By phenotype, naive CD8+ T cells were CD45RO-CCR7+CD27+CD95-. With UMI labels, 5' RACE was used to prepare the TRB cDNA libraries. TCRdb processed the 5' RACE reads again and assigns one entry to each CDR3 protein, with no DNA. The table gives 50,000 or so distinct CDR3 sequences; the top ten clones make up roughly 0.59% of it. This TCR was recovered from a human donor in good health. Some clones in this sample may be carry-over from other donors' samples. Sequencing was performed on naive CXCR3+ CD8+ T cells from blood. Documented subset: CD45RO-CCR7+CD27+CD95- naive CD8+ T cells expressing CXCR3 (TNR3+). The rearrangement uses TRBV12-3 or TRBV12-4 and TRBJ1-2; the TRBD1 assignment by TCRdb is unverifiable without DNA. CDR3 protein: CASSPVLAPQLPYGYTF.